Detailed here is one TCR beta chain. Primed by a sample-barcoded 5' primer and a J-beta primer mix, a second PCR proceeded for roughly 7 to 12 cycles. Using its own MiXCR run on the 5' RACE reads, TCRdb lists one record per CDR3 protein. This table holds more than 750,000 distinct CDR3 sequences, 25% to 35% found once. These data originate in a study of blood T cells in healthy people across ages. The length of the CDR3 is 15 residues. V gave up 4 bases and J gave up 4 bases, with 18 bases separating them. Germline loops: CDR1 SGHRS, CDR2 YFSETQ. This sample was also put to use in a study of T cells of mothers and their children.

Sequencing used blood. This clonotype was obtained from a woman in her forties in good health. The genes are TRBV5-1 and TRBJ2-7; D unclear. CDR3 residues: CASSIGRHPYYEQYF. The CDR3 DNA sequence: TGCGCCAGCAGCATCGGGCGGCACCCTTATTACGAGCAGTACTTC.